This record looks at one T cell receptor (beta chain) sequence and its context. Its antigen is still unknown. No quality values exist for individual bases; no much larger clone is one base distant. The sample is drawn from a study of T cells after yellow fever vaccination (dated by TCRdb to about 2019). Notes on the research overall: Libraries from fractions with low cell numbers were prepared with the SMART-Seq v4 Ultra Low Input RNA kit. To track T-cell clones before and after primary and booster YFV17D yellow fever vaccination, bulk TCR alpha and beta repertoires were sequenced longitudinally. Two healthy male donors made up the cohort, one aged 18 to 30 years and the other aged 30 to 40 years. Blood samples were taken at several timepoints before and after primary and secondary immunization, and bulk PBMC replicates and cell subsets were isolated. The full study reports these points: A small fraction of clonotypes appeared in both the CD4 and CD8 compartments, likely as a result of convergent recombination. Most clones expanded after primary vaccination (around 96% of CD4 and around 88% of CD8) were re-detected after the booster, suggesting that broad memory maintenance occurred. FACS-sorted repertoires could contain abundant contaminating clonotypes from the bulk population, so computational filtering was required. Compared with the primary T-cell response, the secondary T-cell response was faster but weaker, reaching its peak on day 5 rather than on day 15. Because the study included only a couple of donors, the extent to which the findings can be generalized is limited.

From the cysteine up to the phenylalanine, the CDR3 has a length of 12 residues. Here the CDR3 DNA is all that survives: 36 bases in frame from base 1. Trimming takes 8 bases off V and 3 bases off J; junction bases not matched to a gene: 6. CDR1 and CDR2 (DFQATT, SNEGSKA) derive from the germline V gene (reference sequence). TCR cDNA was synthesized by 5'RACE template switching, through which a universal primer site and unique molecular identifiers were introduced. cDNA synthesis was primed from both the TCR alpha and TCR beta constant segments. Library amplification used two PCR steps, and the second PCR step added sample barcodes and sequencing adapters. Sequencing of libraries was done on Illumina HiSeq 2500 (2x100 bp) or NovaSeq (2x150 bp). As for how the authors treated the data: Demultiplexing of reads and collapsing into UMI consensus sequences were performed with MIGEC, and V(D)J alignment was carried out with MiXCR. Vaccine-responding clonotypes were defined with edgeR using replicate PBMC samples, requiring FDR below 0.01 and a log2 fold change above 5 up to day 15. Each bulk clonotype received a CD4 or CD8 identity based on whether the sequenced CD4 or CD8 repertoire contained that clonotype at higher abundance. TCRdb reworked the public reads: Q25 trimming with fastp, MiXCR clone assembly, productive beta chains retained. Every entry covers one CDR3 protein and lists the most common genes and DNA from its rows. The V and J calls, along with clone size, are taken from TCRdb and not from the paper's own processing. This sample comprises 400,000 to 650,000 distinct CDR3 sequences, less than 25% of them detected only once. Of the sample, 15% to 20% is held by the ten largest clones.

Explained via the paper, the treatment or condition label denotes: live attenuated yellow fever vaccine strain. At every blood-draw timepoint, two biological replicates of bulk PBMCs were collected. PBMCs were isolated from peripheral blood using a standard Ficoll-Paque protocol. RNA was extracted with TriZol from bulk PBMCs, CD4 and CD8 fractions, and dextramer-positive and dextramer-negative fractions. Sequenced here: PBMCs, sampled 21 days after the first yellow fever vaccination. This TCR derives from a man aged 18 to 30 who received the YFV17D yellow fever vaccine. The rearrangement combines TRBV20-1 with TRBJ2-5; 7 central nucleotides agree with TRBD1. The sequenced DNA: TGCAGTACTAACACAGGGGAAGAGACCCAGTACTTC. Translation gives CSTNTGEETQYF.